A selection of T cell receptor beta chains follows, all from one sample in a study of OX40 agonist ivuxolimab in advanced cancers. TCRdb's copy holds only in-frame clones and misses some; the assay was immunoSEQ multiplex PCR. Of approximately 74,000 clones in the sample, roughly 90% were seen once. The material was CD4+ or CD8+ T cells sorted from blood, obtained in a trial of the OX40 agonist ivuxolimab. The receptors here all came from an adult with an advanced solid tumor such as melanoma, head and neck, liver or kidney cancer. Each CDR3 is given with its conserved first and last residue. A D gene is named only where the DNA matches it firmly. The size field is filled for only some rows; it gives once, few, many or a size class.

d_call j_call clone_size v_call cdr3_nt cdr3_aa
TRBD2 TRBJ2-7 . TRBV19 TGTGCCAGTAGTCTCAATAGCGGGGGGCCCTACGAGCAGTACTTC CASSLNSGGPYEQYF
TRBD1 TRBJ1-1 . TRBV28 TGTGCTAGCCTCCCACCGAGGACAGGGGGCACTGAAGCTTTCTTT CASLPPRTGGTEAFF
. TRBJ2-7 . TRBV4-2 TGTGCCAGCAGCCAAAGCAGGGGTTCCTACGAGCAGTACTTC CASSQSRGSYEQYF
. TRBJ2-5 . TRBV9 TGTGCCAGCAGCGTAAGAGGGACCGAGACCCAGTACTTC CASSVRGTETQYF
. TRBJ2-2 . TRBV19 TGTGCCAGTTACAGGCCGAACACCGGGGAGCTGTTTTTT CASYRPNTGELFF
TRBD1 TRBJ2-2 . TRBV7-2 TGTGCCAGCAGTCTTGAGGGGGCTGGCGGGGAGCTGTTTTTT CASSLEGAGGELFF
TRBD2 TRBJ2-7 . TRBV2 TGTGCCAGCAATCAGGGACTAGCGGAATCCTACGAGCAGTACTTC CASNQGLAESYEQYF
. TRBJ2-3 . TRBV18 TGTGCCAGCTCACCACCTACTCGCACAGATACGCAGTATTTT CASSPPTRTDTQYF
. TRBJ2-7 . TRBV20-1 TGCAGTGCTAGCCCAGAGGACGAGCAGTACTTC CSASPEDEQYF
TRBD1 TRBJ2-7 once TRBV5-1 TGCGCCAGCAGCTCCGGGACAGGGGGCCTCGAGCAGTACTTC CASSSGTGGLEQYF
. TRBJ2-2 . TRBV25-1 TGTGCCAGCAGTGAATCGGTAGGGGGTACCGGGGAGCTGTTTTTT CASSESVGGTGELFF
TRBD2 TRBJ2-2 . TRBV6-1 TGTGCGTCCAGGGTTCAGAGCGGGAGTTCCGGGGAGCTGTTTTTT CASRVQSGSSGELFF
. TRBJ1-2 . TRBV6-1 TGTGCCAGCAGTAGTAACGACGGTGCTATAGGCTACACCTTC CASSSNDGAIGYTF
. TRBJ2-6 . TRBV2 TGTGCCAGCACCACTACTGGGGCCAACGTCCTGACTTTC CASTTTGANVLTF
TRBD2 TRBJ2-1 . TRBV27 TGTGCCAGCGGCAGACTAGCGGGGCGTTACAATGAGCAGTTCTTC CASGRLAGRYNEQFF
. TRBJ2-1 . TRBV6-5 TGTGCCAGCCACCCTTACCCCGGCAATGAGCAGTTCTTC CASHPYPGNEQFF
. TRBJ1-2 once TRBV11-3 TGTGCCAGCAGCTTTCGGGCGAGGTGGGTAGGCTACACCTTC CASSFRARWVGYTF
. TRBJ1-4 . TRBV19 TGTGCCAGTAGCTCCGGGACACTCAATGAAAAACTGTTTTTT CASSSGTLNEKLFF
. TRBJ1-1 . TRBV11-2 TGTGCCAGCAGCTTCCGACGGGACACTGAAGCTTTCTTT CASSFRRDTEAFF
. TRBJ1-5 . TRBV7-8 TGTGCCAGCAGCTTAGAGAGGGCAGGGTCCCAGCATTTT CASSLERAGSQHF
TRBD2 TRBJ2-7 . TRBV28 TGTGCCAGCAGCCGTACACTAGCGGTGAACTACGAGCAGTACTTC CASSRTLAVNYEQYF
. TRBJ2-5 once TRBV7-9 TGTGCCAGCAGCCCAGGCTCCCAAGAGACCCAGTACTTC CASSPGSQETQYF
TRBD1 TRBJ1-5 . TRBV6-1 TGTGCCAGCAGTGAAGTGGGACAGGGTAATCAGCCCCAGCATTTT CASSEVGQGNQPQHF
TRBD2 TRBJ2-1 . TRBV7-8 TGTGCCAGCAGCTTAGGGCTAGCGGGAGAGGATGAGCAGTTCTTC CASSLGLAGEDEQFF
TRBD2 TRBJ2-1 . TRBV7-2 TGTGCCAGCAGCTTAAATTTGGCGGGAGGGCAGGGTGAGCAGTTCTTC CASSLNLAGGQGEQFF
. TRBJ1-2 . TRBV6-5 TGTGCCAGCAGCCCGGGACCCGGGGTCTATGGCTACACCTTC CASSPGPGVYGYTF
TRBD2 TRBJ2-7 . TRBV6-5 TGTGCCAGCAGTGCGGGGGACCGCCGATTGGAGCAGTACTTC CASSAGDRRLEQYF
. TRBJ1-6 . TRBV5-6 TGTGCCAGCAGCCGTTTTGGGGGTTACGAATCACCCCTCCACTTT CASSRFGGYESPLHF
TRBD2 TRBJ2-1 . TRBV29-1 TGCAGCGTTGAACTCGGCGGGAGCTCCTACAATGAGCAGTTCTTC CSVELGGSSYNEQFF
. TRBJ1-5 . TRBV7-2 TGTGCCAGCAGCCCACAGCGGTATAGCAATCAGCCCCAGCATTTT CASSPQRYSNQPQHF
. TRBJ2-7 . TRBV6-5 TGTGCCACTAGGGAGCGTTTAAGCTCCTACGAGCAGTACTTC CATRERLSSYEQYF
. TRBJ1-5 . TRBV18 TGTGCCAGCTCACTCGACGGGTATAGCAATCAGCCCCAGCATTTT CASSLDGYSNQPQHF
TRBD2 TRBJ2-7 . TRBV6-5 TGTGCCAGCAGACGGAGCCTAGCGGAATCCTACGAGCAGTACTTC CASRRSLAESYEQYF
. TRBJ1-3 . TRBV5-4 TGTGCCAGCAGACCGGGGGTCTCGGGAAACACCATATATTTT CASRPGVSGNTIYF
. TRBJ2-4 once TRBV20-1 TGCAGTGCTAGGGTCCAAAACATTCAGTACTTC CSARVQNIQYF
. TRBJ2-7 . TRBV2 TGTGCCAGCAGTGAAGCGACGATCGAGCAGTACTTC CASSEATIEQYF
TRBD1 TRBJ2-2 . TRBV18 TGTGCCAGCTCACCCAGGGGGCGTAGCGGGGAGCTGTTTTTT CASSPRGRSGELFF
. TRBJ2-6 . TRBV9 TGTGCCAGCAGCGCCCGGGACGGCCGCTCTGGGGCCAACGTCCTGACTTTC CASSARDGRSGANVLTF
. TRBJ1-1 . TRBV5-1 TGCGCCAGCAGCGCTACGATCAGGGTTGGCACTGAAGCTTTCTTT CASSATIRVGTEAFF
. TRBJ1-1 few TRBV29-1 TGCAGCGTTAAACCAAGGAGGAACACTGAAGCTTTCTTT CSVKPRRNTEAFF
. TRBJ2-3 once TRBV19 TGTGCCAGTAGTTCCAGAACGGCAGATACGCAGTATTTT CASSSRTADTQYF
. TRBJ1-2 . TRBV5-1 TGCGCCAGCAGCTTGGTCACAGGGTCCTATGGCTACACCTTC CASSLVTGSYGYTF